This T cell receptor beta chain derives from a study of CD8 T cells in ankylosing spondylitis. Findings and caveats of the study: Some motif variants were previously reported in reactive arthritis synovial fluid and blood. Disease-linked clones were reportedly significantly enriched in matched ankylosing spondylitis synovial fluid. Disease-linked clones were CD8+ and relatively rare in peripheral blood.

This CDR3 has 13 residues. Deletions cut 8 bases from V and 4 bases from J, with 13 bases between. CDR1 is MNHNS, CDR2 SASEGT, per germline. This clonotype was seen ten or more times. Its antigen is unknown. TCRdb independently ran MiXCR on the 5' RACE reads; one entry per CDR3 protein. The profile shows some 220,000 distinct CDR3 sequences, roughly 8.2% of them singletons. The sequenced sample consisted of blood, either unsorted or a sorted T cell fraction (not recorded which). The TCR comes from a female donor with ankylosing spondylitis or in good health (not recorded which). V gene TRBV6-1 combines with J gene TRBJ2-3, with D possibly matching TRBD2 (7 bases). DNA of the CDR3: TGTGCCAGCCACCGGGGGGCCGCAGATACGCAGTATTTT. Amino acids: CASHRGAADTQYF.